Presented here are 18 T cell receptor beta chains from one specimen sequenced in a study of blood T cell repertoires in COVID-19. Assay: immunoSEQ multiplex PCR; the TCRdb copy retains only in-frame clones and omits some. In the table there are 180,000 or so clones, 70% to 90% of which are singletons. Sequenced sample: peripheral blood. These receptors were taken from a man aged 35 to 55 who had recovered from COVID-19.

J is TRBJ1-1 and V is TRBV5-1; D ambiguous. V lost 1 base and J lost 1, with 8 bases in between. CDR1 and CDR2 from the germline V gene are SGHRS and YFSETQ. The CDR3 loop spans 14 amino acids. Written as DNA, the CDR3 is TGCGCCAGCAGCTTGACAGTTCAGAACACTGAAGCTTTCTTT. Its translation is CASSLTVQNTEAFF. The full variable domain, with the rest looked up from reference TRBV5-1 and TRBJ1-1, is KAGVTQTPRYLIKTRGQQVTLSCSPISGHRSVSWYQQTPGQGLQFLFEYFSETQRNKGNFPGRFSGRQFSNSRSEMNVSTLELGDSALYLCASSLTVQNTEAFFGQGTRLTVV.

This sequence joins TRBV13 and TRBJ2-2, with a possible D match to TRBD1 (5 bases). The CDR3 sequence is 16 residues long. Trimming shortened V by 1 base and J by 2 bases, and 11 bases separated the two germline ends. Per the germline V gene, CDR1 is PRHDT and CDR2 is FYEKMQ (reference sequence). CDR3 protein: CASSLEGLTNTGELFF. The DNA of the CDR3 is TGTGCCAGCAGCTTAGAGGGGCTTACTAACACCGGGGAGCTGTTTTTT.

This clone has just a few counts. The chain uses TRBV28 and TRBJ1-2, with D maybe TRBD1 (5 bases). Germline V gene data show CDR1 as MDHEN and CDR2 as SYDVKM. Trimming pared 5 bases from V and 0 bases from J, leaving 7 bases between. CDR3 length equals 13 residues. CDR3 nucleotides: TGTGCCAGCAGTCGGACACCTAACTATGGCTACACCTTC. Amino acids: CASSRTPNYGYTF.

This clone was seen only once. The chain employs TRBV11-3 and TRBJ2-5, with TRBD2 matching 9 bases. The germline V gene has CDR1 SGHNT and CDR2 YENEEA. The CDR3 is made up of 15 amino acids. V shed 2 bases and J 3 bases; nucleotides not matched to a gene: 4. Written as DNA, the CDR3 is TGTGCCAGCAGCTTAAGCGAGCGGGGGGAAGAGACCCAGTACTTC. Encoded protein: CASSLSERGEETQYF.

The chain employs TRBV27 and TRBJ2-1; tentative D call: TRBD1 (5 bases). Germline CDR1 is MNHEY and CDR2 is SMNVEV (reference sequence). CDR3 length: 14 residues. V lost 6 bases and J 7 bases, leaving 16 bases between the germline ends. The CDR3 here is CASRPTWTWNEQFF. CDR3 DNA sequence: TGTGCCAGCAGACCTACCTGGACATGGAATGAGCAGTTCTTC.

The V gene is TRBV2, the J gene TRBJ2-7; maybe TRBD2 (6 bases). Germline-derived CDR1 and CDR2 are SNHLY and FYNNEI. With 5 bases removed from V and 3 bases from J, the gap between germline ends came to 14 bases. The CDR3 length is 14 residues. Written as DNA, the CDR3 is TGTGCCAGCAGTTCGGGGACTTTGGGCTACGAGCAGTACTTC. This encodes CASSSGTLGYEQYF.

V gene TRBV7-9 combines with J gene TRBJ2-1, with D unresolved. The germline V gene encodes CDR1 SEHNR and CDR2 FQNEAQ (reference sequence). The CDR3 runs to 19 residues. The V end lost 5 bases, the J end lost 3 bases, and 26 bases lay between the germline ends. Here the CDR3 DNA reads TGTGCCAGCAGCGATTATCCCCTTAAAGACGCAAGACTCTACAATGAGCAGTTCTTC. Translated, it gives CASSDYPLKDARLYNEQFF.

The V and J genes are TRBV5-5 and TRBJ1-3, with a weak D call TRBD1 (5 bases). V shed 1 base and J shed 2 bases, with 16 bases lying between them. This CDR3 has 17 amino acids. Germline V gene lookup returns CDR1 SGHKS and CDR2 YYEKEE (reference sequence). The CDR3 coding sequence is TGTGCCAGCAGCTTGCGGCGGTCAGGGAAGGCTGGAAACACCATATATTTT. Its translation is CASSLRRSGKAGNTIYF.

This clone came up a few times. The J gene is TRBJ2-7, the V gene TRBV6-2 or TRBV6-3; 8 bases are a match to TRBD1. Germline CDR1 is MNHEY and CDR2 is SVGEGT. This CDR3 is 20 amino acids long. The V segment lost 0 bases and the J segment 0 bases; nucleotides outside the gene matches: 16. The CDR3 DNA reads as TGTGCCAGCAGTTACTCGACTATTCAGGGGGCGCATTCAAGCTCCTACGAGCAGTACTTC. This sequence encodes CASSYSTIQGAHSSSYEQYF.

The V call is TRBV10-1, the J call TRBJ2-3, with 10 bases fitting TRBD1. V was pared by 7 bases and J by 6 bases, with 10 bases of the junction left unmatched. The CDR3 spans 15 residues. Germline V gives CDR1 WNHNN, CDR2 SYGVQD (reference sequence). DNA for the CDR3: TGCGCCAGCAAACCGGGACAGGGGATCGTGGATACGCAGTATTTT. Protein sequence: CASKPGQGIVDTQYF.

This CDR3 is CASSPTTLGELFF. Here the CDR3 DNA reads TGTGCCAGCAGTCCGACGACTCTCGGGGAGCTGTTTTTT. V gene TRBV27 combines with J gene TRBJ2-2; D not resolved. The CDR3 is 13 residues long. Between the trimmed V and J ends, which lost 5 bases and 7 bases, there was a span of 11 bases. Germline values: CDR1 MNHEY, CDR2 SMNVEV (reference sequence).

This chain joins TRBV21-1 and TRBJ2-7; the table's D call of TRBD1 was not tested on the DNA. TRBV21-1 is given as a pseudogene. CDR3 size: 15 residues. CDR3 sequence: CASSKEFQGSGEQYF. The CDR3 nucleotides read TGTGCCAGCAGCAAAGAGTTCCAGGGGTCGGGTGAGCAGTACTTC.

V is TRBV19 and J is TRBJ2-7, with a tentative D call TRBD1 (7 bases). The CDR3 covers 13 residues. V was trimmed by 5 bases and J by 4 bases, leaving 12 bases between them. CDR1 is LNHDA, CDR2 SQIVND, per germline (reference sequence). CDR3: CASSSRGDYEQYF. The CDR3 nucleotides read TGTGCCAGTAGTTCCAGGGGGGATTACGAGCAGTACTTC.

V gene TRBV19 combines with J gene TRBJ2-3; no clear D. Trimming took 6 bases from V and 4 from J, leaving 14 bases between them. The CDR3 totals 14 residues. Germline loops: CDR1 LNHDA, CDR2 SQIVND (reference sequence). CDR3 protein: CASRPVSVPDTQYF. The CDR3 coding sequence is TGTGCCAGTAGACCTGTAAGCGTCCCAGATACGCAGTATTTT.

V gene TRBV7-8 combines with J gene TRBJ2-5, with 11 bases that match TRBD2. Germline-derived CDR1 and CDR2 are SGHVS and FQNEAQ. After removal of 1 base from V and 5 bases from J, the junction contained 6 bases not matched to a gene. The CDR3 extends over 16 amino acids. The CDR3 bases are TGTGCCAGCAGCTTAGGAGTAGCGGGAGGGCGGGAGACCCAGTACTTC. Protein sequence: CASSLGVAGGRETQYF.

The J gene is TRBJ2-1, the V gene TRBV2; 13 positions agree with TRBD2. The CDR3 has 15 amino acids. Germline V gene data show CDR1 as SNHLY and CDR2 as FYNNEI. The V segment lost 5 bases and the J segment 7 bases; nucleotides outside the gene matches: 5. The CDR3 DNA follows: TGTGCCAGCAGTCCACTAGCGGGAGGGGTTAATGAGCAGTTCTTC. It specifies CASSPLAGGVNEQFF.

The chain employs TRBV6-5 and TRBJ1-2; TRBD1 agrees at 7 bases. Trimming took 6 bases from V and 2 from J; bases not matched to a gene: 6. This CDR3 has 14 residues. Looked up from germline, CDR1 is MNHEY and CDR2 is SVGAGI. CDR3 sequence reads: CASRLRDRNYGYTF. The CDR3, as DNA: TGTGCCAGCAGATTACGGGACAGAAACTATGGCTACACCTTC.

This chain joins TRBV4-3 and TRBJ1-2, with unresolved D. The CDR3 length is 16 residues. Germline V gene lookup returns CDR1 LGHNA and CDR2 YSLEER. The V and J ends lost 1 base and 3 bases respectively, with 15 bases between them. In nucleotides, the CDR3 is TGCGCCAGCAGCCAAGCCTTCTACCGGTTCGACTATGGCTACACCTTC. Its protein is CASSQAFYRFDYGYTF.